Listed below are T cell receptor beta chains from one sample, sequenced in a study of blood T cell repertoires in COVID-19. Libraries were prepared by immunoSEQ multiplex PCR; TCRdb keeps only in-frame clonotypes and omits some of them. This table holds a few hundred thousand clones, approximately 89% found once. The sample comprised PBMCs or T cells enriched from blood (not recorded which). The receptors originated from a woman in her thirties who had recovered from COVID-19. Each CDR3 is given with its conserved first and last residue. A D gene is named only where the DNA matches it firmly. The listing skips clone size in some rows; elsewhere it reads once, few, many or a size class.

j_call: TRBJ2-5; cdr3_length: 12; d_call: NA; v_call: TRBV25-1; clone_size: NA; cdr3_aa: CASSGEKETQYF; cdr3_nt: TGTGCCAGCAGTGGAGAGAAAGAGACCCAGTACTTC
j_call: TRBJ1-2; cdr3_length: 16; d_call: TRBD1; v_call: TRBV7-2; clone_size: NA; cdr3_aa: CASSLENTGGRYGYTF; cdr3_nt: TGTGCCAGCAGCTTAGAAAATACAGGGGGCCGGTATGGCTACACCTTC
j_call: TRBJ2-3; cdr3_length: 16; d_call: NA; v_call: TRBV15; clone_size: NA; cdr3_aa: CATSRDTGYSTDTQYF; cdr3_nt: TGTGCCACCAGCAGAGATACGGGGTATAGCACAGATACGCAGTATTTT
j_call: TRBJ2-2; cdr3_length: 15; d_call: NA; v_call: TRBV5-1; clone_size: NA; cdr3_aa: CASSTGQRPTGELFF; cdr3_nt: TGCGCCAGCAGCACCGGACAGAGACCCACCGGGGAGCTGTTTTTT
j_call: TRBJ2-5; cdr3_length: 15; d_call: TRBD1; v_call: TRBV19; clone_size: NA; cdr3_aa: CASSPGQGFPETQYF; cdr3_nt: TGTGCCAGTAGTCCGGGACAGGGGTTTCCGGAGACCCAGTACTTC
j_call: TRBJ2-7; cdr3_length: 15; d_call: NA; v_call: TRBV7-9; clone_size: NA; cdr3_aa: CASSLGADTRGEQYF; cdr3_nt: TGTGCCAGCAGCTTAGGCGCGGATACAAGAGGGGAGCAGTACTTC
j_call: TRBJ1-1; cdr3_length: 13; d_call: NA; v_call: TRBV7-9; clone_size: NA; cdr3_aa: CASSSGGAAEAFF; cdr3_nt: TGTGCCAGCAGCTCCGGGGGGGCAGCTGAAGCTTTCTTT
j_call: TRBJ2-7; cdr3_length: 12; d_call: NA; v_call: TRBV12-5; clone_size: NA; cdr3_aa: CASGRAKDEQYF; cdr3_nt: TGTGCTAGTGGGAGGGCAAAGGACGAGCAGTACTTC
j_call: TRBJ1-5; cdr3_length: 12; d_call: NA; v_call: TRBV6-5; clone_size: NA; cdr3_aa: CASLQGNQPQHF; cdr3_nt: TGTGCCAGTCTACAGGGAAATCAGCCCCAGCATTTT
j_call: TRBJ2-1; cdr3_length: 15; d_call: TRBD1; v_call: TRBV10-1; clone_size: NA; cdr3_aa: CASSEYRGFRNEQFF; cdr3_nt: TGCGCCAGCAGTGAGTACAGGGGGTTTAGGAATGAGCAGTTCTTC
j_call: TRBJ2-7; cdr3_length: 14; d_call: NA; v_call: TRBV5-4; clone_size: NA; cdr3_aa: CASSRQGRSYEQYF; cdr3_nt: TGTGCCAGCAGCCGGCAGGGTAGGTCCTACGAGCAGTACTTC
j_call: TRBJ2-1; cdr3_length: 17; d_call: TRBD2; v_call: TRBV24-1; clone_size: NA; cdr3_aa: CATSDTGLAGVYNEQFF; cdr3_nt: TGTGCCACCAGTGATACCGGACTAGCGGGAGTGTACAATGAGCAGTTCTTC
j_call: TRBJ1-2; cdr3_length: 14; d_call: NA; v_call: TRBV5-1; clone_size: NA; cdr3_aa: CASSPDSANYGYTF; cdr3_nt: TGCGCCAGCAGCCCGGACAGCGCTAACTATGGCTACACCTTC
j_call: TRBJ2-7; cdr3_length: 12; d_call: NA; v_call: TRBV29-1; clone_size: NA; cdr3_aa: CSVQGLTYEQYF; cdr3_nt: TGCAGCGTACAGGGCCTAACCTACGAGCAGTACTTC
j_call: TRBJ1-5; cdr3_length: 17; d_call: NA; v_call: TRBV27; clone_size: NA; cdr3_aa: CASSPWPPEYSNQPQHF; cdr3_nt: TGTGCCAGCAGTCCTTGGCCCCCAGAATATAGCAATCAGCCCCAGCATTTT
j_call: TRBJ1-1; cdr3_length: 13; d_call: NA; v_call: TRBV27; clone_size: NA; cdr3_aa: CASSWGGNTEAFF; cdr3_nt: TGTGCCAGCAGTTGGGGGGGAAACACTGAAGCTTTCTTT
j_call: TRBJ2-4; cdr3_length: 15; d_call: NA; v_call: TRBV4-2; clone_size: once; cdr3_aa: CASSQDLRVENIQYF; cdr3_nt: TGTGCCAGCAGCCAAGATCTCAGGGTAGAAAACATTCAGTACTTC
j_call: TRBJ2-7; cdr3_length: 14; d_call: NA; v_call: TRBV5-6; clone_size: NA; cdr3_aa: CASSFWTTLGEQYF; cdr3_nt: TGTGCCAGCAGCTTTTGGACTACTTTGGGCGAGCAGTACTTC